This passage covers 28 T cell receptor beta chains from one sample sequenced in a study of shared clonotypes between healthy human individuals. Clones were read by immunoSEQ multiplex PCR, and TCRdb kept only the in-frame ones, dropping some. This sample has some 580,000 clones, with roughly 98% found just once. Naive CD8 populations comprised CD45RO-negative cells positively selected for CCR7, excluding terminally differentiated effector memory CD45RA+ cells. The sequenced material came from naive CD8+ T cells sorted from blood. The receptors stem from a man under 40 in good health.

This clone was found once. The chain recombines TRBV27 with TRBJ2-6; no firm D call. The germline V and J ends were trimmed by 5 bases and 0 bases, with 8 bases remaining between them. Germline V gene sequence: CDR1 MNHEY, CDR2 SMNVEV (reference sequence). CDR3 length: 15 amino acids. CDR3 DNA sequence: TGTGCCAGCAGTCCGACACCCTCTGGGGCCAACGTCCTGACTTTC. It is translated as CASSPTPSGANVLTF.

The V gene is TRBV11-2, the J gene TRBJ2-7; 11 bases map to TRBD1. The CDR3 contains 17 residues. The germline gives CDR1 SGHAT, CDR2 FQNNGV. V lost 6 bases, J lost 3 bases, and 13 bases stayed unmatched. Here the CDR3 reads CASSRVGTGGRVYEQYF. CDR3 coding DNA: TGTGCCAGCAGTCGAGTTGGGACAGGGGGTCGAGTCTACGAGCAGTACTTC.

The count of this clone is one. The chain is built from TRBV28 and TRBJ2-5; a possible D gene is TRBD1 (5 bases). CDR1 is MDHEN, CDR2 SYDVKM, per germline. The CDR3 has 15 amino acids. V dropped 2 bases and J dropped 0 bases, with 10 bases sitting between them. The CDR3 DNA reads as TGTGCCAGCAGTTTAGGGGCGAATTACCAAGAGACCCAGTACTTC. It encodes CASSLGANYQETQYF.

This clone was picked up many times. The chain combines TRBV7-2 with TRBJ2-1; TRBD2 might be the D (6 bases). The CDR3 has 18 residues. Per the germline V gene, CDR1 is SGHTA and CDR2 is FQGNSA. Trimming shortened V by 2 bases and J by 4 bases, and 21 bases separated the two germline ends. The CDR3 sequence is CASSLSALAGWSYNEQFF. In DNA form, the CDR3 reads TGTGCCAGCAGCTTATCCGCTCTGGCGGGATGGTCGTACAATGAGCAGTTCTTC. The complete variable domain, with remaining parts taken from reference TRBV7-2 and TRBJ2-1, reads GAGVSQSPSNKVTEKGKDVELRCDPISGHTALYWYRQSLGQGLEFLIYFQGNSAPDKSGLPSDRFSAERTGGSVSTLTIQRTQQEDSAVYLCASSLSALAGWSYNEQFFGPGTRLTVL.

The chain joins TRBV5-1 to TRBJ2-1; the match to TRBD2 covers 7 bases. V shed 3 bases, J shed 1 base, and the junction held 4 bases outside the gene matches. CDR1 and CDR2 (germline): SGHRS, YFSETQ. This CDR3 contains 15 residues. The CDR3 spells CASSWDYRSYNEQFF. CDR3 coding DNA: TGCGCCAGCAGCTGGGACTATAGGTCCTACAATGAGCAGTTCTTC.

V is TRBV29-1 and J is TRBJ1-2; 8 bases match TRBD1. This CDR3 has 13 amino acids. Trimming at V came to 7 bases and at J to 6 bases, leaving 10 bases not matched to a gene. Germline lookup yields CDR1 SQVTM and CDR2 ANQGSEA. In DNA form, the CDR3 reads TGCAGCGCAGAGGACAGGGTATCCGATGGCTACACCTTC. Its translation is CSAEDRVSDGYTF.

V is TRBV7-9 and J is TRBJ2-2; D is perhaps TRBD2 (5 bases). The V end lost 6 bases, the J end lost 4 bases, and 12 bases lay between the germline ends. The CDR3 runs 14 residues. Germline CDR1 and CDR2: SEHNR and FQNEAQ (reference sequence). The CDR3 loop is CASSLPRGTGELFF. The CDR3 coding sequence is TGTGCCAGCAGTCTACCCCGGGGCACCGGGGAGCTGTTTTTT.

The V gene is TRBV19, the J gene TRBJ2-1, with D uncertain. CDR1 is LNHDA, CDR2 SQIVND, per germline (reference sequence). Trimming removed 10 bases from V and 5 bases from J, with 15 bases in between. This CDR3 is built from 13 residues. The CDR3 nucleotides are TGTGCCACCGAGTCGGTGGCCCACAATGAGCAGTTCTTC. This encodes CATESVAHNEQFF.

The chain employs TRBV6-4 and TRBJ2-5; D gene uncertain. Germline CDR1 reads MRHNA; CDR2 reads SNTAGT. This CDR3 has 13 residues. The V and J ends lost 2 bases and 7 bases respectively, with 11 bases between them. The CDR3 protein is CASSDPFVVTQYF. The CDR3 region has the DNA TGTGCCAGCAGTGACCCGTTCGTCGTGACCCAGTACTTC.

The J gene is TRBJ2-7, the V gene TRBV29-1, with 10 bases that match TRBD2. V lost 5 bases to trimming and J lost 3 bases; unmatched junction nucleotides: 13. This CDR3 contains 16 residues. Looked up from germline, CDR1 is SQVTM and CDR2 is ANQGSEA. The DNA of the CDR3 is TGCAGCGTTTTCGGACCTAATCTAGCGGGAGTCTACGAGCAGTACTTC. Amino acids: CSVFGPNLAGVYEQYF.

This clone was picked up one time. This chain links TRBV29-1 with TRBJ2-6, with no clear D. The ends were cut back, 5 bases at V and 0 bases at J, with 17 bases in the middle. CDR3 length: 17 residues. Germline values: CDR1 SQVTM, CDR2 ANQGSEA. This chain's CDR3 is CSVNVPEGSSGANVLTF. The CDR3 DNA reads as TGCAGCGTTAACGTCCCCGAAGGTAGCTCTGGGGCCAACGTCCTGACTTTC.

The chain employs TRBV27 and TRBJ2-7, with D possibly TRBD1 on 6 matching bases. V shed 3 bases and J shed 2 bases, with 11 bases lying between them. This CDR3 comprises 14 residues. The germline gives CDR1 MNHEY, CDR2 SMNVEV (reference sequence). The CDR3 region has the DNA TGTGCCAGCAGTTTGGGGGACAACGCCTACGAGCAGTACTTC. This gives the protein CASSLGDNAYEQYF.

The chain employs TRBV5-1 and TRBJ2-7; TRBD1 agrees at 7 bases. The V and J ends lost 0 bases and 2 bases, in that order; junction bases with no gene match: 5. Germline CDR1 and CDR2: SGHRS and YFSETQ. The CDR3 runs to 15 residues. This CDR3 is CASSLGQGVTYEQYF. DNA for the CDR3: TGCGCCAGCAGCTTGGGGCAGGGGGTTACCTACGAGCAGTACTTC.

The V and J genes are TRBV4-1 and TRBJ2-1, with TRBD2 identical over 10 bases. Germline V lookup: CDR1 MGHRA, CDR2 YSYEKL. After removal of 4 bases from V and 4 bases from J, the junction contained 10 bases not matched to a gene. The length of the CDR3 is 17 residues. CDR3 residues: CASSPRGWTSGYNEQFF. In DNA, the CDR3 is TGCGCCAGCAGCCCAAGGGGGTGGACTAGCGGTTACAATGAGCAGTTCTTC.

The rearrangement joins TRBV9 to TRBJ2-3; D may correspond to TRBD1 or TRBD2 (5 bases each). Germline lookup yields CDR1 SGDLS and CDR2 YYNGEE. The V end lost 6 bases, the J end lost 1 base, and 15 bases lay between the germline ends. The CDR3 runs 15 residues. DNA of the CDR3: TGTGCCAGCACCCCTTCGGGACCTGGCACAGATACGCAGTATTTT. Its translation: CASTPSGPGTDTQYF.

The V and J genes are TRBV10-1 and TRBJ2-7, with D perhaps matching TRBD1 (7 bases). The CDR3 covers 15 residues. Germline CDR1 reads WNHNN; CDR2 reads SYGVQD (reference sequence). Deletions cut 0 bases from V and 6 bases from J, with 15 bases between. CDR3 nucleotide sequence: TGCGCCAGCAGTGAGTCGACTAGGGGGCTACTCGAGCAGTACTTC. This encodes CASSESTRGLLEQYF.

The J gene is TRBJ2-7, the V gene TRBV27; 7 bases map to TRBD2. The CDR3 has 14 residues. V dropped 3 bases and J dropped 4; count of bases not matched to a gene: 6. From germline, CDR1 is MNHEY and CDR2 SMNVEV (reference sequence). CDR3 in DNA: TGTGCCAGCAGTTTGGGGAGGGGCGGGTACGAGCAGTACTTC. It specifies CASSLGRGGYEQYF.

The genes are TRBV14 and TRBJ2-6; D remains ambiguous. V was clipped by 5 bases and J by 2 bases, with 10 bases between them. The CDR3 totals 15 residues. Per the germline V gene, CDR1 is SGHDN and CDR2 is FVKESK. The CDR3 DNA reads TGTGCCAGCAGCTCGTGGAATCCTGGGGCCAACGTCCTGACTTTC. Encoded protein: CASSSWNPGANVLTF.

The V gene is TRBV29-1, the J gene TRBJ2-7, with D possibly being TRBD1 or TRBD2 (5 bases each). Per the germline V gene, CDR1 is SQVTM and CDR2 is ANQGSEA. This CDR3 comprises 15 residues. Trimming shortened V by 4 bases and J by 3 bases, and 19 bases separated the two germline ends. The CDR3 region is CSVAGTEASGYEQYF. CDR3 coding DNA: TGCAGCGTTGCGGGGACCGAAGCATCGGGCTACGAGCAGTACTTC.

The chain recombines TRBV4-1 with TRBJ1-2, with D possibly being TRBD1 (6 bases). The germline gives CDR1 MGHRA, CDR2 YSYEKL. CDR3 length: 15 amino acids. V was clipped by 5 bases and J by 5 bases, with 18 bases between them. CDR3 sequence reads: CASSARQEGSYGYTF. The CDR3, as DNA: TGCGCCAGCAGCGCTCGACAGGAGGGCTCTTATGGCTACACCTTC.

Written as DNA, the CDR3 is TGTGCCAGCAGCATGGGACAGGGCTCCTACAATGAGCAGTTCTTC. Its translation: CASSMGQGSYNEQFF. This sequence joins TRBV7-9 and TRBJ2-1; TRBD1 agrees at 9 bases. CDR1 and CDR2 (germline): SEHNR, FQNEAQ (reference sequence). Trimming at V came to 5 bases and at J to 0 bases, leaving 2 bases not matched to a gene. The CDR3 spans 15 residues.

The V gene is TRBV29-1, the J gene TRBJ2-3, with D unclear. The CDR3 is made up of 13 amino acids. Looked up from germline, CDR1 is SQVTM and CDR2 is ANQGSEA. The V gene lost 2 bases and the J gene lost 0 bases, with 6 bases spanning the gap. Here the CDR3 reads CSVEKDSTDTQYF. DNA of the CDR3: TGCAGCGTTGAAAAGGACAGCACAGATACGCAGTATTTT.

V usage is TRBV6-6 and J usage is TRBJ2-7, with D unresolved. The germline V and J ends were trimmed by 2 bases and 0 bases, with 2 bases remaining between them. Germline CDR1 MNHNY, CDR2 SVGAGI (reference sequence). There are 12 residues in the CDR3. The CDR3 DNA is TGTGCCAGCAGTTACGACTCCTACGAGCAGTACTTC. This codes for CASSYDSYEQYF.

The CDR3 coding sequence is TGTGCCAGCAGCGTACATCGGGAGAGCACAGATACGCAGTATTTT. It codes for CASSVHRESTDTQYF. The V gene is TRBV9, the J gene TRBJ2-3; weak D call: TRBD2 (6 bases). V gave up 1 base and J gave up 0 bases, with 9 bases separating them. Germline assignment: CDR1 SGDLS and CDR2 YYNGEE. CDR3 length equals 15 residues.

The chain joins TRBV21-1 to TRBJ1-1. TRBV21-1 is a listed pseudogene. The length of the CDR3 is 16 residues. The CDR3 bases are TGTGCCAGCAGCAAAGGAGACGGCCAGCCGAACACTGAAGCTTTCTTT. It encodes CASSKGDGQPNTEAFF.

The count of this clone is one. This chain uses TRBV5-4 with TRBJ2-7; TRBD2 aligns across 13 bases. The CDR3 consists of 15 residues. Trimming cost V 4 bases and J 5 bases; bases outside gene matches: 6. Germline CDR1 and CDR2: SGHNT and YYREEE (reference sequence). In DNA form, the CDR3 reads TGTGCCAGCAGCGGGGGGACTAGCGGGATCGACGAGCAGTACTTC. Amino acid sequence: CASSGGTSGIDEQYF.

The chain combines TRBV27 with TRBJ1-5; a possible D gene is TRBD1 (5 bases). Germline V gene lookup returns CDR1 MNHEY and CDR2 SMNVEV (reference sequence). The CDR3 contains 13 residues. V lost 2 bases, J lost 5 bases, and 7 bases lay in between. CDR3 nucleotides: TGTGCCAGCAGTTTAGGGGCCTATCAGCCCCAGCATTTT. Its protein is CASSLGAYQPQHF.

CDR3 bases: TGTGCCAGCAGTAATTTGGACAGGGAGTTCACAGATACGCAGTATTTT. Translated, it gives CASSNLDREFTDTQYF. The chain links TRBV2 to TRBJ2-3, with 8 bases aligning to TRBD1. The V and J ends lost 5 bases and 2 bases, in that order; junction bases with no gene match: 9. The CDR3 runs to 16 residues. The germline CDR1 and CDR2 sequences are SNHLY and FYNNEI.